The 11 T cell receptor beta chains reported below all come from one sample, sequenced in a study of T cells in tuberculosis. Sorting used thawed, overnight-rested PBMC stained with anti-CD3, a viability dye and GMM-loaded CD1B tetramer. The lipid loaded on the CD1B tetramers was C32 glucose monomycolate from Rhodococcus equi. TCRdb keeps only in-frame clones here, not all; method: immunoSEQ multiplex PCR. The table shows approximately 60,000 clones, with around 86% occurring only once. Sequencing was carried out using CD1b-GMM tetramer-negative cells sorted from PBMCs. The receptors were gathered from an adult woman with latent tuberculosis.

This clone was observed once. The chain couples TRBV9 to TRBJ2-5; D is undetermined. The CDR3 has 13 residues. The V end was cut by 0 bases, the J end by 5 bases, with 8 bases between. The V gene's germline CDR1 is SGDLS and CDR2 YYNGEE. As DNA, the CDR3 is TGTGCCAGCAGCGTAGGACCCGGGGAGACCCAGTACTTC. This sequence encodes CASSVGPGETQYF.

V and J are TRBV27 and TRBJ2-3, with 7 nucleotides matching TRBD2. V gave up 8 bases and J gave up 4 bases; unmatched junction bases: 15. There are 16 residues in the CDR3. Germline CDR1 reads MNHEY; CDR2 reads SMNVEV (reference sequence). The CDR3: CASSVRSGGYSDTQYF. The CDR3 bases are TGTGCCAGCTCCGTCCGGTCGGGAGGATATTCAGATACGCAGTATTTT.

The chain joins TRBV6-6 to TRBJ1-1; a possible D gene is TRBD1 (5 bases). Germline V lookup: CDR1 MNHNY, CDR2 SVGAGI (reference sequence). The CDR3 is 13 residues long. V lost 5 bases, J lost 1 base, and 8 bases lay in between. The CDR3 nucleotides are TGTGCCAGCAGTGCCACAGGGAACACTGAAGCTTTCTTT. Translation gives CASSATGNTEAFF.

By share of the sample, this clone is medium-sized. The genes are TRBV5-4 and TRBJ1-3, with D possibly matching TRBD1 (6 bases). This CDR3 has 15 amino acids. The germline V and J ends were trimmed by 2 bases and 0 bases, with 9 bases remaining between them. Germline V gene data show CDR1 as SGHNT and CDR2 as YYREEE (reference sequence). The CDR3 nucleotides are TGTGCCAGCAGCTTCGCAGGGGCCTCTGGAAACACCATATATTTT. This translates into CASSFAGASGNTIYF. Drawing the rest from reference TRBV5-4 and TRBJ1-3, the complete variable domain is ETGVTQSPTHLIKTRGQQVTLRCSSQSGHNTVSWYQQALGQGPQFIFQYYREEENGRGNFPPRFSGLQFPNYSSELNVNALELDDSALYLCASSFAGASGNTIYFGEGSWLTVV.

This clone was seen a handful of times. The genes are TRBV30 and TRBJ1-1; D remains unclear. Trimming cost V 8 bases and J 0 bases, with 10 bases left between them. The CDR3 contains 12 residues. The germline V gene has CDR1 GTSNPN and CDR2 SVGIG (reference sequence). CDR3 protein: CASGRMNTEAFF. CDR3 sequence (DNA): TGTGCCAGCGGACGGATGAACACTGAAGCTTTCTTT.

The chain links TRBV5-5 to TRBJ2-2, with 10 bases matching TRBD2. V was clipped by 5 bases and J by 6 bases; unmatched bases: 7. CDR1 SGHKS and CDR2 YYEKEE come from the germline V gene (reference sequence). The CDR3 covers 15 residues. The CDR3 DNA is TGTGCCAGCAGTCTACTAGCGGGAAGGGCCGGGGAGCTGTTTTTT. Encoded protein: CASSLLAGRAGELFF.

DNA for the CDR3: TGTGCCAGCAGCGAGAGACAGCTGTCCTACGAGCAGTACTTC. It yields the protein CASSERQLSYEQYF. The chain links TRBV6-1 to TRBJ2-7, with a weak D call TRBD1 (5 bases). Germline V gives CDR1 MNHNS, CDR2 SASEGT. Trimming stripped 6 bases from V and 1 base from J, with 13 bases between. The CDR3 sequence is 14 residues long.

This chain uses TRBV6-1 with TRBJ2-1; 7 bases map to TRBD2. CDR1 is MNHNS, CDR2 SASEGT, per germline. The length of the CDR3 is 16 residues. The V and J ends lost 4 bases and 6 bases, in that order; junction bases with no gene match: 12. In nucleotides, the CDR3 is TGTGCCAGCAGTGCCCGGCGACTAGCTGGGTTCAATGAGCAGTTCTTC. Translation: CASSARRLAGFNEQFF.

The CDR3 DNA reads as TGTGCCAGCAGCCGGGGGGCCTCCTACGAGCAGTACTTC. It yields the protein CASSRGASYEQYF. The chain links TRBV6-1 to TRBJ2-7; possible D gene TRBD2, 7 bases. The CDR3 has 13 amino acids. The V gene lost 6 bases and the J gene lost 0 bases, with 9 bases spanning the gap. The germline gives CDR1 MNHNS, CDR2 SASEGT.

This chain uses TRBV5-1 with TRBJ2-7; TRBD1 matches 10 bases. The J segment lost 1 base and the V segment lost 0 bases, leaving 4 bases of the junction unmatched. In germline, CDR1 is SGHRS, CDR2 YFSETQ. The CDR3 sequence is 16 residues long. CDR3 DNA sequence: TGCGCCAGCAGCTTGGGACAGGGGGCTGGGTCCTACGAGCAGTACTTC. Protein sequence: CASSLGQGAGSYEQYF.

The CDR3 sequence is CASSTSYGYTF. The CDR3 coding sequence is TGTGCCAGCAGCACAAGCTATGGCTACACCTTC. This chain uses TRBV11-2 with TRBJ1-2; no clear D gene. V was pared by 5 bases and J by 4 bases, with 5 bases between. There are 11 residues in the CDR3. Germline lookup yields CDR1 SGHAT and CDR2 FQNNGV.